This TCR beta chain was captured in a study of blood T cell repertoires in COVID-19. Study as a whole: Whether acute or convalescent, the COVID-19 samples came from the United States, Italy and Spain. Sample material is recorded as cDNA or gDNA derived from T cells, B-cell-depleted T cells, or PBMCs.

The germline V gene encodes CDR1 SGHAT and CDR2 FQNNGV. The CDR3 is 17 amino acids. After removal of 5 bases from V and 0 bases from J, the junction contained 6 bases not matched to a gene. Authors' analysis steps: The assay estimated nucleated cells by amplifying reference gene primers. TCRdb's table, derived via immunoSEQ multiplex PCR, lists solely in-frame clones and lacks some. The V and J calls and clone size come from that table; D and trimming were worked out from the DNA. The sample has some 50,000 clones; approximately 90% are singletons. This TCR was recovered from an elderly man with acute or convalescent COVID-19. This chain uses TRBV11-2 with TRBJ2-7, with 14 bases identical to TRBD2. Source material: peripheral blood. The CDR3 DNA reads TGTGCCAGCAGCCCCGGACTAGCGGGGGGTTACTCCTACGAGCAGTACTTC. This codes for CASSPGLAGGYSYEQYF. Looking up the rest from reference TRBV11-2 and TRBJ2-7 gives the full variable domain: EAGVAQSPRYKIIEKRQSVAFWCNPISGHATLYWYQQILGQGPKLLIQFQNNGVVDDSQLPKDRFSAERLKGVDSTLKIQPAKLEDSAVYLCASSPGLAGGYSYEQYFGPGTRLTVT.